These 11 T cell receptor beta chains originate from one sample sequenced in a study of shared clonotypes between healthy human individuals. Produced via immunoSEQ multiplex PCR; TCRdb's table is partial and in-frame only. Found here are hundreds of thousands of clones, around 73% of them singletons; the top ten hold around 1.8%. The source material was memory CD4+ T cells sorted from blood. Subset here: CD45RA-negative fraction. The receptor set was obtained from a woman in her thirties in good health.

The chain links TRBV7-8 to TRBJ2-7, with 12 bases lining up with TRBD1. The CDR3 spans 13 residues. CDR1 is SGHVS and CDR2 is FQNEAQ in the germline V gene. V gave up 4 bases and J gave up 9 bases; unmatched junction bases: 4. The DNA of the CDR3 is TGTGCCAGCAGCTCGGGACAGGGGGCCCGGCAGTACTTC. It codes for CASSSGQGARQYF.

This clone occurred a few times. The chain has TRBV5-1 and TRBJ2-2; D is ambiguous. In germline, CDR1 is SGHRS, CDR2 YFSETQ. This CDR3 is 15 amino acids long. Deletions cut 0 bases from V and 1 base from J, with 7 bases between. The CDR3 DNA sequence: TGCGCCAGCAGCTTGGACAGACAGAACACCGGGGAGCTGTTTTTT. As protein: CASSLDRQNTGELFF.

V and J are TRBV5-1 and TRBJ2-7, with D tentatively TRBD1 (5 bases). The CDR3 loop spans 14 amino acids. Trimming shortened V by 5 bases and J by 1 base, and 13 bases separated the two germline ends. In germline, CDR1 is SGHRS, CDR2 YFSETQ. The DNA for the CDR3 is TGCGCCAGCAGGGGGCTTGAGGCATCCTACGAGCAGTACTTC. The encoded protein is CASRGLEASYEQYF. Variable domain in full (rest from reference TRBV5-1 and TRBJ2-7): KAGVTQTPRYLIKTRGQQVTLSCSPISGHRSVSWYQQTPGQGLQFLFEYFSETQRNKGNFPGRFSGRQFSNSRSEMNVSTLELGDSALYLCASRGLEASYEQYFGPGTRLTVT.

This clone was observed a single time. The CDR3 spells CASSLDTGGYGYTF. DNA for the CDR3: TGTGCCAGCAGCTTAGATACGGGGGGCTATGGCTACACCTTC. The chain uses TRBV11-2 and TRBJ1-2; possible D gene TRBD1, 5 bases. The CDR3 contains 14 residues. The germline V gene encodes CDR1 SGHAT and CDR2 FQNNGV. The germline V and J ends were trimmed by 0 bases and 4 bases, with 9 bases remaining between them.

The genes are TRBV2 and TRBJ1-2, with a tentative D call TRBD1 (6 bases). Trimming left V 7 bases short and J 9 bases short, with 15 bases between. CDR1 is SNHLY, CDR2 FYNNEI, per germline. The CDR3 length is 12 residues. The CDR3 protein is CASTGVGGRYTF. CDR3 DNA: TGTGCCAGCACTGGGGTCGGGGGCCGCTACACCTTC.

This sequence joins TRBV10-3 and TRBJ1-4, with D uncertain. Germline CDR1 and CDR2: ENHRY and SYGVKD. With 0 bases removed from V and 8 bases from J, the gap between germline ends came to 16 bases. The CDR3 has 16 residues. The DNA of the CDR3 is TGTGCCATCAGTGAGTCCATCGGGGTTGTCCTCGAAAAACTGTTTTTT. This gives the protein CAISESIGVVLEKLFF.

The chain's CDR3 is CASSVNGAGNQPQHF. CDR3 in DNA: TGTGCCAGCAGTGTTAATGGGGCGGGCAATCAGCCCCAGCATTTT. The V and J genes are TRBV6-5 and TRBJ1-5; a possible D gene is TRBD1 (5 bases). V shed 5 bases and J shed 2 bases, with 13 bases lying between them. CDR3 length equals 15 residues. Germline-derived CDR1 and CDR2 are MNHEY and SVGAGI.

As DNA, the CDR3 is TGTGCCAGCAGCAAAAGACAGGGGAAAAGCTCTGGGGCCAACGTCCTGACTTTC. Its protein product is CASSKRQGKSSGANVLTF. This chain uses TRBV7-9 with TRBJ2-6; 8 nucleotides agree with TRBD1. The CDR3 covers 18 residues. Germline V CDR1 and CDR2: SEHNR, FQNEAQ (reference sequence). V lost 5 bases to trimming and J lost 0 bases; unmatched junction nucleotides: 9.

This rearrangement joins TRBV19 to TRBJ2-3, with unresolved D. The CDR3 is 14 amino acids. CDR1 and CDR2 from the germline V gene are LNHDA and SQIVND (reference sequence). The V gene lost 3 bases and the J gene lost 2 bases, with 9 bases spanning the gap. In DNA form, the CDR3 reads TGTGCCAGTAGTATTGTCAGCTCCACAGATACGCAGTATTTT. Its translation: CASSIVSSTDTQYF.

J is TRBJ1-5 and V is TRBV19, with unresolved D. Germline CDR1 reads LNHDA; CDR2 reads SQIVND (reference sequence). The CDR3 has 14 residues. The germline V and J ends were trimmed by 6 bases and 1 base, with 10 bases remaining between them. The CDR3, as DNA: TGTGCCAGTAGCCTCTGGAGCAGCAATCAGCCCCAGCATTTT. It translates to CASSLWSSNQPQHF.

In its sample, this clone was seen a few times. J is TRBJ2-7 and V is TRBV11-1; 8 positions match TRBD1. V lost 1 base, J lost 4 bases, and 6 bases stayed unmatched. The CDR3 spans 15 residues. Germline CDR1 and CDR2: SGHAT and FQDESV (reference sequence). As DNA, the CDR3 is TGTGCCAGCAGCTTAGGACAGGGGTATGTTTACGAGCAGTACTTC. Its translation is CASSLGQGYVYEQYF.